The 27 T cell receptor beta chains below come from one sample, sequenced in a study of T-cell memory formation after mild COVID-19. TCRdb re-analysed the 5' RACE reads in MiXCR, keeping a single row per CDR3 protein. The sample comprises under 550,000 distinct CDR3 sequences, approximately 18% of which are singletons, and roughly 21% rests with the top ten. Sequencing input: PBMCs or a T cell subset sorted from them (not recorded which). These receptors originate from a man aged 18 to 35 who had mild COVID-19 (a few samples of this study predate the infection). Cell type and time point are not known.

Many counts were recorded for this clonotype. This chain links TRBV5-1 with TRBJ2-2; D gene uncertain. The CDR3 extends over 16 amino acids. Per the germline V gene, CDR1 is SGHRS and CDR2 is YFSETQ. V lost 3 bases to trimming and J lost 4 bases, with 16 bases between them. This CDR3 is CASSSSSVLGTGELFF. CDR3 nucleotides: TGCGCCAGCAGCTCATCATCGGTATTGGGCACCGGGGAGCTGTTTTTT.

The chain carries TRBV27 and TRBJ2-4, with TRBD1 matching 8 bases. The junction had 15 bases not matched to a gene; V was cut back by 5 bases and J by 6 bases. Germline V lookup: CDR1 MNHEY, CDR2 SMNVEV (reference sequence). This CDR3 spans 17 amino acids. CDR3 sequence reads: CASSPLFRGPVGNIQYF. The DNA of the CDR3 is TGTGCCAGCAGTCCCCTCTTCAGGGGGCCGGTAGGAAACATTCAGTACTTC.

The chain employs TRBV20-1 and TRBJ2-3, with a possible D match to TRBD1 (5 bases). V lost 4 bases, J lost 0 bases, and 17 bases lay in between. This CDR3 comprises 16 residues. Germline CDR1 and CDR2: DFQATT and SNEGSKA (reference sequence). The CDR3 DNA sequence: TGCAGTGCTACTAACAGGTTACGATCTAGCACAGATACGCAGTATTTT. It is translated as CSATNRLRSSTDTQYF.

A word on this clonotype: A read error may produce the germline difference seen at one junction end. CDR3: CASIQDHPRGMTSYNEQFF. The CDR3 DNA follows: TGTGCCAGCATCCAAGATCACCCCCGGGGGATGACGTCCTACAATGAGCAGTTCTTC. The chain recombines TRBV4-2 with TRBJ2-1, with D perhaps TRBD2 (6 bases). The germline gives CDR1 LGHNA, CDR2 YNFKEQ. This CDR3 spans 19 amino acids.

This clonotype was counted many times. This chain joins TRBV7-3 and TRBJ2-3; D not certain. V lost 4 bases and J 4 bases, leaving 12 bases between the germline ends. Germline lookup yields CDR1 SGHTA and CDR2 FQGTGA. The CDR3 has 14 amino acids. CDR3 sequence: CASSYHAGADTQYF. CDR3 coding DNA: TGTGCCAGCAGCTACCACGCCGGTGCAGATACGCAGTATTTT.

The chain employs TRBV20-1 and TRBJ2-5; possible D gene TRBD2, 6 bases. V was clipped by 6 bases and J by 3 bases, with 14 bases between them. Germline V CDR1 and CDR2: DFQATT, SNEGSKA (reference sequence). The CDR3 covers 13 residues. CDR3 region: CSARWGVEETQYF. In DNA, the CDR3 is TGCAGTGCCCGCTGGGGGGTCGAAGAGACCCAGTACTTC.

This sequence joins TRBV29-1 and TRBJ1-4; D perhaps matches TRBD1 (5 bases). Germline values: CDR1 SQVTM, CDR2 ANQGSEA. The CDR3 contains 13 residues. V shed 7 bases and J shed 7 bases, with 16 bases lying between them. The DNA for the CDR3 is TGCAGCGCTGCAGACAGCATTAGTGAAAAACTGTTTTTT. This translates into CSAADSISEKLFF.

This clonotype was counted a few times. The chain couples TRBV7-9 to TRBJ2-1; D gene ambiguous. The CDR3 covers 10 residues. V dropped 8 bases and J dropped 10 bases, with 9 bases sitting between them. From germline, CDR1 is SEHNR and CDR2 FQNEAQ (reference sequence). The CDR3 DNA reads TGTGCCAGCTCACCCCAGGAGCAGTTCTTC. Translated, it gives CASSPQEQFF.

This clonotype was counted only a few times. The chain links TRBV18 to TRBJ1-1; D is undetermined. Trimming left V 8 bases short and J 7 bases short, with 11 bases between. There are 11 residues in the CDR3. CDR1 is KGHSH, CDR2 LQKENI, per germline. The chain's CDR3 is CASDNGNEAFF. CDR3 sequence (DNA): TGTGCCAGCGACAACGGCAATGAAGCTTTCTTT.

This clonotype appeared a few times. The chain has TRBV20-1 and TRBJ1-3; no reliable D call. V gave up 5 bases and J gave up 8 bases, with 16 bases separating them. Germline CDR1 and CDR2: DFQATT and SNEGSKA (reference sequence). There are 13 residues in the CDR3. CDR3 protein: CSAHRGDSDTIYF. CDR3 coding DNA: TGCAGTGCTCACCGGGGTGATAGCGACACCATATATTTT.

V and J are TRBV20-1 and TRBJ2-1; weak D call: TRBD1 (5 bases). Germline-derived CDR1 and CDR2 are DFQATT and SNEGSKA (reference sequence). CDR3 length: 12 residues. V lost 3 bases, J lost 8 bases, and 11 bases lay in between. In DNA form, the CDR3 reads TGCAGTGCTAGGGACAATCCCCATGAGCAGTTCTTC. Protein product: CSARDNPHEQFF.

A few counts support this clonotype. CDR3 sequence: CASSPKQGRETQYF. As DNA, the CDR3 is TGTGCCAGCTCACCAAAACAGGGGAGAGAGACCCAGTACTTC. V gene TRBV18 combines with J gene TRBJ2-5; 7 bases line up with TRBD1. The trim removed 2 bases at V and 4 bases at J, leaving 4 bases unmatched. The CDR3 sequence is 14 residues long. The germline CDR1 and CDR2 sequences are KGHSH and LQKENI.

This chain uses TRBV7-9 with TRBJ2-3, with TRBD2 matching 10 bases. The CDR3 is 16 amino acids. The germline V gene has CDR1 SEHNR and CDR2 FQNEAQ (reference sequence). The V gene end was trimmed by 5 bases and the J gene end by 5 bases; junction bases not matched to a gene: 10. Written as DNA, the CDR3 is TGTGCCAGCAGCGCCAGAGCGGGGGGGCAGGGAGATACGCAGTATTTT. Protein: CASSARAGGQGDTQYF.

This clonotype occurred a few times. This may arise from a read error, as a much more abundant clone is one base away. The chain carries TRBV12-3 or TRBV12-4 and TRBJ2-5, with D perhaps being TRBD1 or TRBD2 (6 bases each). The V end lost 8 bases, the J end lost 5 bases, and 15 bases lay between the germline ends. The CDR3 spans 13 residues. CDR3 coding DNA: TGTGCCAGCGGTAGGGGGGACGGGGAGACCCAGTACTTC. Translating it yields CASGRGDGETQYF.

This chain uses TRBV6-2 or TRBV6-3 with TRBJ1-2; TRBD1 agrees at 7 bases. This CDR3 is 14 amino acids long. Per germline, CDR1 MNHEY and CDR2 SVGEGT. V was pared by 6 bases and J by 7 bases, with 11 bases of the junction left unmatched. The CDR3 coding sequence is TGTGCCAGCAGGCAGACAGGGAGGCCCCTTGGCTACACCTTC. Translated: CASRQTGRPLGYTF.

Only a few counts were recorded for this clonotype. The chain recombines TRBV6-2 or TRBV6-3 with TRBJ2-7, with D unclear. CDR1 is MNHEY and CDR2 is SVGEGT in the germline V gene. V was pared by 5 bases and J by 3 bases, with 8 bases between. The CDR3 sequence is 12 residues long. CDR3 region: CASSEAGYEQYV. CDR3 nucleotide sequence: TGTGCCAGCAGTGAGGCCGGCTACGAGCAGTACGTC.

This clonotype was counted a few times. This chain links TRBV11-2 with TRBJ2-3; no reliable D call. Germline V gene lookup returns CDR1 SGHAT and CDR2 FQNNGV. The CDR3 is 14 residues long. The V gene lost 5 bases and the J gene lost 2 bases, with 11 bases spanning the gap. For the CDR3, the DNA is TGTGCCAGCAGCGTCATCGCGCACACAGATACGCAGTATTTT. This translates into CASSVIAHTDTQYF.

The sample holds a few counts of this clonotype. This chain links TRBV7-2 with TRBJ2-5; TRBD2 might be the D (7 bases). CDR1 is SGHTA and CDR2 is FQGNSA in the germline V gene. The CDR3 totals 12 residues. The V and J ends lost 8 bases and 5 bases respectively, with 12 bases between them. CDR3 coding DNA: TGTGCCAGCGGGGGGGCCTGGGAGACCCAGTACTTC. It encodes CASGGAWETQYF. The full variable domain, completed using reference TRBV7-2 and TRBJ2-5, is GAGVSQSPSNKVTEKGKDVELRCDPISGHTALYWYRQSLGQGLEFLIYFQGNSAPDKSGLPSDRFSAERTGGSVSTLTIQRTQQEDSAVYLCASGGAWETQYFGPGTRLLVL.

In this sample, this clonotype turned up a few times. DNA for the CDR3: TGTGCCAGCAGCTTGTACAGCCTAGATACGCAGTATTTT. It codes for CASSLYSLDTQYF. The gene calls are TRBV7-2 and TRBJ2-3; no definite D call. The CDR3 runs 13 residues. Germline CDR1 and CDR2: SGHTA and FQGNSA. V lost 3 bases and J 5 bases, leaving 9 bases between the germline ends.

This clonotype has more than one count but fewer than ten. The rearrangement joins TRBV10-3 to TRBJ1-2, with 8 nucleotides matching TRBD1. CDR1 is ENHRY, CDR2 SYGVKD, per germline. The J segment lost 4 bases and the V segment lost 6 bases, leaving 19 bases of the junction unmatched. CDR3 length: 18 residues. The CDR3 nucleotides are TGTGCCATCAGACGTAAGATTAGCAGGGGGCTGGACGGCTATGGCTACACCTTC. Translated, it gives CAIRRKISRGLDGYGYTF.

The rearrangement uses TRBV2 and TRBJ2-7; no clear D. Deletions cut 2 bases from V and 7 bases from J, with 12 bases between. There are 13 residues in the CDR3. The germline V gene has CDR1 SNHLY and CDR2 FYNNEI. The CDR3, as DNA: TGTGCCAGCAGTGAATATGAAACGGGTGAGCAGTACTTC. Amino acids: CASSEYETGEQYF.

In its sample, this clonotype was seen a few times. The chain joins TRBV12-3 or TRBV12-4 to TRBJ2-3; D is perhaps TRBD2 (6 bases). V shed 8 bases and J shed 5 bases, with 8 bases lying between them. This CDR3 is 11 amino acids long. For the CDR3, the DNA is TGTGCCAGCCGGAGGGAAGATACGCAGTATTTT. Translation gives CASRREDTQYF.

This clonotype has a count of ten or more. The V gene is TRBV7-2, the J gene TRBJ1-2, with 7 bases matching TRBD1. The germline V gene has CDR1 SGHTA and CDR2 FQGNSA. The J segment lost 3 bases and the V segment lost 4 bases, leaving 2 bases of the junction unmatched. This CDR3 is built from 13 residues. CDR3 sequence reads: CASSSGTDYGYTF. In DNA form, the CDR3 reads TGTGCCAGCAGCTCGGGGACAGACTATGGCTACACCTTC. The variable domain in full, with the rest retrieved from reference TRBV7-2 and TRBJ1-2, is GAGVSQSPSNKVTEKGKDVELRCDPISGHTALYWYRQSLGQGLEFLIYFQGNSAPDKSGLPSDRFSAERTGGSVSTLTIQRTQQEDSAVYLCASSSGTDYGYTFGSGTRLTVV.

The CDR3 DNA reads TGTGCCAGCAGCTTACCCGGGGAAAAACTGTTTTTT. This gives the protein CASSLPGEKLFF. The chain has TRBV7-2 and TRBJ1-4; D call uncertain. The CDR3 is 12 residues long. The germline V gene has CDR1 SGHTA and CDR2 FQGNSA. Trimming shortened V by 2 bases and J by 8 bases, and 6 bases separated the two germline ends.

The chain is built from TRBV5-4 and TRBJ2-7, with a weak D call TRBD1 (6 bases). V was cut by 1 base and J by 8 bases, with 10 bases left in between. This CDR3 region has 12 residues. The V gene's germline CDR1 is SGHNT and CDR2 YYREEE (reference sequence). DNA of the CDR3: TGTGCCAGCAGCTTGACAGGGAACAAGCAGTACTTC. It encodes CASSLTGNKQYF.

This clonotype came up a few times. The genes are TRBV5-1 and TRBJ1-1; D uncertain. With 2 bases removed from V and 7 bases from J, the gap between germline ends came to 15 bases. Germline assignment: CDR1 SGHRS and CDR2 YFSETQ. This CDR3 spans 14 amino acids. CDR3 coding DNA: TGCGCCAGCAGCTTTTTGGGTCAAGCGGGTGAAGCTTTCTTT. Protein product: CASSFLGQAGEAFF.

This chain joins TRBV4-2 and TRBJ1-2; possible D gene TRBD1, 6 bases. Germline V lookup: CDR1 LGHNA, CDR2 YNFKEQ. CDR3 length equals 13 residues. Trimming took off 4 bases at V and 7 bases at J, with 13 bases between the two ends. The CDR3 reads CASSRYTGRGYTF. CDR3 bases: TGTGCCAGCAGCCGATACACAGGGCGTGGCTACACCTTC.